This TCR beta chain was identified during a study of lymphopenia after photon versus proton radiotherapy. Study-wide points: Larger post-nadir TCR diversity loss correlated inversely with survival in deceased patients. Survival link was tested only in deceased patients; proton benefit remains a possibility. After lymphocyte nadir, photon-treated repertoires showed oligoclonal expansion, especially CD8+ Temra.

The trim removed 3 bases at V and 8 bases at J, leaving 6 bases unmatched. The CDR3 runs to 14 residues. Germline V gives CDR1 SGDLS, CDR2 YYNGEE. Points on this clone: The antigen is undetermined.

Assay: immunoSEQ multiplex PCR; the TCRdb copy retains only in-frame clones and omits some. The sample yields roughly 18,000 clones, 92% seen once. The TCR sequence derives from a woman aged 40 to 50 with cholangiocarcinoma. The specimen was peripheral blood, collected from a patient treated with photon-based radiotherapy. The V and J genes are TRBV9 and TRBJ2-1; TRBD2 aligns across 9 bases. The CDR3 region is CASSAGTSIDEQFF. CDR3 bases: TGTGCCAGCAGCGCAGGGACTAGCATCGATGAGCAGTTCTTC.